These 2 T cell receptor beta chains share one sample of origin, sequenced in a study of glioma-infiltrating T cells. TCR alpha and beta CDR3 regions were amplified from RNA using iRepertoire nested multiplex PCR. TCRdb reanalysed the multiplex PCR reads using MiXCR and keeps one entry per CDR3 protein. The sample includes under 200,000 distinct CDR3 sequences, around 40% of them seen just once. Sequenced input: glioma tissue, nonneoplastic brain tissue, or PBMCs (not recorded which). These TCRs come from a human donor with low-grade glioma or glioblastoma, undergoing nonglioma brain surgery, or in good health (not recorded which).

Notes on this clonotype: This may be a read error, as it is one base from a much larger clone. The CDR3 DNA reads as TGCAGTGTAGGACAGAACTCCTACAATGAGCAGCTCTTC. It encodes CSVGQNSYNEQLF. The chain joins TRBV20-1 to TRBJ2-1; D possibly corresponds to TRBD1 (6 bases). The germline V gene has CDR1 DFQATT and CDR2 SNEGSKA (reference sequence). The CDR3 covers 13 residues.

This clonotype has only a few counts. The V and J genes are TRBV19 and TRBJ2-3; D call uncertain. Trimming pared 0 bases from V and 3 bases from J, leaving 7 bases between. This CDR3 has 14 residues. Germline lookup yields CDR1 LNHDA and CDR2 SQIVND (reference sequence). In DNA, the CDR3 is TGTGCCAGTAGTATAGATCGTCCTACAGATACGCAGTATTTT. It translates to CASSIDRPTDTQYF.